This T cell receptor beta chain was sequenced for a study of T cell repertoires in cytomegalovirus infection. Regarding this clonotype: Its antigen is unidentified.

Whole-study results and caveats: Using cumulative public TCR beta family frequency, the authors identified those who carried CMV together with the relevant HLA. Ex vivo, HLA-C-restricted CMV-specific TCR beta clonotypes prevailed over the rest of the response.

V was trimmed by 5 bases and J by 3 bases, leaving 16 bases between them. The CDR3 has 15 residues. A single record per CDR3 protein comes from TCRdb applying MiXCR to the reads. The data show about 300,000 distinct CDR3 sequences, with about 23% seen just once and approximately 15% held by the top ten. What was sequenced was PBMCs. J is TRBJ2-5 and V is TRBV12-3 or TRBV12-4; no clear D. The sequence derives from a human donor in good health (CMV status not recorded). Some clones in this sample may be carry-over from other donors' samples. Here the CDR3 DNA reads TGTGCCAGCAGTCCTCTCCGTCGGGCCGAAGAGACCCAGTACTTC. Its translation: CASSPLRRAEETQYF.